What follows are 3 T cell receptor beta chains derived from one specimen sequenced in a study of chemoradiotherapy in HPV16-positive cancers. Here immunoSEQ multiplex PCR was the method, and the copy in TCRdb shows in-frame clones only, minus some. The sample has under 20,000 clones; more than 70% are singletons. This material was acquired from a patient who underwent chemoradiotherapy. Receptors were obtained from a human donor with HPV-associated anogenital cancer.

The rearrangement joins TRBV7-8 to TRBJ1-4; TRBD1 matches 8 bases. The CDR3 consists of 19 residues. V dropped 1 base and J dropped 0; count of bases not matched to a gene: 10. The germline V gene has CDR1 SGHVS and CDR2 FQNEAQ. CDR3 DNA: TGTGCCAGCAGCTTAGTAGCGACAGGGGAATTTGCAACTAATGAAAAACTGTTTTTT. Its protein product is CASSLVATGEFATNEKLFF.

This clone was found a few times. The genes are TRBV28 and TRBJ1-2; D unclear. V dropped 2 bases and J dropped 8 bases, with 12 bases sitting between them. From germline, CDR1 is MDHEN and CDR2 SYDVKM. The CDR3 length is 13 residues. The CDR3 DNA follows: TGTGCCAGCAGTTTAGGGTCCGGGCGGGGCTACACCTTC. Translated: CASSLGSGRGYTF.

In its sample, this clone was seen once. DNA of the CDR3: TGTGCCAGCAACCGGCTATACCTCAGGGTCGAAGCTTTCTTT. Residues: CASNRLYLRVEAFF. The chain carries TRBV21-1 and TRBJ1-1; the table assigns TRBD1, which was not confirmed against the DNA. TRBV21-1 has pseudogene status. CDR3 length equals 14 residues.